Presented here are 5 T cell receptor beta chains from one specimen sequenced in a study of blood T cell repertoires in COVID-19. The data were produced by immunoSEQ multiplex PCR, yet TCRdb's version contains in-frame clones alone and is incomplete. Of approximately 180,000 clones listed, 85% to 90% are singletons. The sample consisted of peripheral blood. The receptors originated from a human donor in a cohort sampled during active COVID-19.

The chain joins TRBV28 to TRBJ2-2; TRBD1 is a possible D gene (6 bases). V was trimmed by 4 bases and J by 4 bases, leaving 13 bases between them. The CDR3 length is 15 residues. Germline V CDR1 and CDR2: MDHEN, SYDVKM. As DNA, the CDR3 is TGTGCCAGCAGTTCCGGGACAATCCCCACCGGGGAGCTGTTTTTT. It yields the protein CASSSGTIPTGELFF. The full variable domain, completed using reference TRBV28 and TRBJ2-2, is DVKVTQSSRYLVKRTGEKVFLECVQDMDHENMFWYRQDPGLGLRLIYFSYDVKMKEKGDIPEGYSVSREKKERFSLILESASTNQTSMYLCASSSGTIPTGELFFGEGSRLTVL.

The chain links TRBV6-1 to TRBJ2-7; 9 nucleotides align to TRBD1. The CDR3 is 16 amino acids. V shed 0 bases, J shed 3 bases, and the junction held 6 bases outside the gene matches. Germline CDR1 is MNHNS and CDR2 is SASEGT. CDR3 in amino acids: CASSEAAQGALYEQYF. CDR3 DNA sequence: TGTGCCAGCAGTGAAGCGGCACAGGGGGCGCTCTACGAGCAGTACTTC.

This CDR3 is CASTKGQSLRLLSADTQYF. Written as DNA, the CDR3 is TGTGCCAGCACAAAAGGACAGTCCCTGAGGCTACTCTCGGCAGATACGCAGTATTTT. This rearrangement joins TRBV5-8 to TRBJ2-3, with D perhaps matching TRBD1 (6 bases). The CDR3 runs 19 residues. The V end lost 6 bases, the J end lost 4 bases, and 30 bases lay between the germline ends. The V gene's germline CDR1 is SGHTS and CDR2 YDEGEE.

The chain joins TRBV28 to TRBJ1-5; 7 bases line up with TRBD1. The CDR3 contains 14 residues. CDR1 is MDHEN, CDR2 SYDVKM, per germline. Trimming cost V 11 bases and J 2 bases; bases outside gene matches: 9. The CDR3 is CAHRGVLGNQPQHF. The CDR3 nucleotides are TGTGCCCACAGGGGAGTATTGGGCAATCAGCCCCAGCATTTT.

The chain couples TRBV30 to TRBJ2-1; TRBD1 agrees at 8 bases. Germline-derived CDR1 and CDR2 are GTSNPN and SVGIG (reference sequence). The CDR3 runs 14 residues. V gave up 0 bases and J gave up 7 bases; unmatched junction bases: 5. CDR3 nucleotide sequence: TGTGCCTGGAGTGTAATGCAGGGGGCGAATGAGCAGTTCTTC. Translated: CAWSVMQGANEQFF.